This note documents a single TCR beta chain sequence. Its antigen specificity is not known. Base qualities are not recorded, but no much larger clone differs from it by a single base. The method was the immunoSEQ multiplex PCR assay. For the multiplex PCR, a mixture combining 60 forward primers for TCR Vbeta segments and 13 reverse primers for TCR Jbeta segments was used. The CDR3 region of rearranged TCR beta genes was amplified from genomic DNA with a multiplex PCR assay. The Illumina HiSeq System was used to sequence the amplified TCR beta libraries as 87-base-pair reads. On the study's bioinformatics: A later analysis counted 65 million to 90 million unique TCR beta chains across the 690 or so repertoires, and roughly 10 million of these chains were shared by at least two donors. Raw reads were error-corrected and collapsed into unique sequences by a nearest-neighbor algorithm in which closely related sequences were merged to remove PCR and sequencing errors. To assign V, D and J gene segments, CDR3 sequences were aligned to IMGT reference sequences. For a sequence to be retained, at least a six-nucleotide match to both a V gene segment and a J gene segment was required. Rearrangements were called productive when the CDR3 lacked stop codons and stayed in frame with V and J; all others were non-productive. CDR3 was defined by IMGT convention, running from the second conserved V-encoded cysteine to the conserved J-encoded phenylalanine. The earlier analysis of roughly 590 of the donors excluded any sequence lacking an unambiguous match to a single V gene segment. An earlier analysis of approximately 590 of the donors classified V segments as functional when productive rearrangements were above 56.7% and as segregating when the standard deviation between donors was above 5%. To diagnose cytomegalovirus status from the catalog of TCR beta chain sequences, a statistical classification framework was built. A later analysis assigned V and J genes by comparing TCR nucleotide sequences with IMGT/GENE-DB human TR gene sequences. Using the TCRdist pipeline, a later analysis assigned CDR3 sequences along with most-parsimonious VDJ recombination scenarios. A later analysis defined each TCR beta chain by its CDR3 amino acid sequence plus V-gene family, and excluded reads lacking a unique V-gene family. In a later analysis, 450 to 600 highly shared, low-generation-probability nucleotide sequences were removed to address suspected cross-contamination and a sequencing artifact. For each public chain, a later analysis derived a clonal expansion index from normalized ranks of inferred template counts within each repertoire. In a later analysis, generation probabilities were computed using a VDJ recombination model fitted to out-of-frame rearrangements, and the results were checked against IGoR. In a later analysis, TCR-TCR, TCR-HLA and TCR-CMV co-occurrence was scored with hypergeometric tests, and a repertoire-size bias correction was applied to TCR pairs. A later analysis estimated false discovery rates by permuting HLA or CMV assignments 20 times. In a later analysis, co-occurring TCRs were grouped using DBSCAN, with TCRdist sequence similarity added in when clustering inside HLA-allele-positive subsets. For co-occurrence clustering, repertoires with fewer than 30,000 or more than 120,000 public chains were excluded, along with roughly five repertoires with anomalous nucleotide sharing. In TCRdb, the immuneACCESS table is reduced to in-frame sequences with V and J assigned. These tables do not hold every clone; where another copy was compared, an unresolved V gene accounts for under half, and the others remain unexplained. V, J and clone size reflect that table, while D and trimming were determined from the DNA. The sample table lists over 110,000 clones, roughly four fifths of them with a count of one. The biggest ten clones account for more than 9.5% of the sample.

CDR1 and CDR2 are drawn from the germline V gene (reference sequence): MNHNY, SVGAGI. At the junction V is shortened by 2 bases and J by 2 bases, with 13 bases in between. There are 15 amino acids in the CDR3, from cysteine to phenylalanine inclusive. The read is trimmed to its CDR3 DNA, 45 bases read in frame from base 1. This specimen belongs to a study of cytomegalovirus exposure and HLA in healthy donors (dated by TCRdb to the late 2010s). About the full investigation: An earlier analysis of several hundred of the donors reported roughly 300 Gb of sequence data and 95 million to 140 million unique TCR beta sequences obtained from some 170 million T cells. An early release that covered 500 to 800 HLA-typed donors contained about 290 gigabases of sequencing data and tens of millions of unique TCR sequences. The genetic ancestry cluster associated with self-reported Caucasian donors included about four fifths of the 300 to 400 genotyped donors. The aim of the study was to test whether cataloging public T cell receptors could identify signatures of past pathogen exposure. The study used immunosequencing to profile the T cell repertoires of under 700 subjects and linked those repertoires to cytomegalovirus serostatus. Along with the roughly 700-subject first cohort, a separate validation cohort of more than 90 different subjects was used. High-throughput TCR immunosequencing, statistical association of individual TCRs with disease status, and machine learning were combined to predict cytomegalovirus infection status. A later analysis re-examined previously published TCR beta repertoires from roughly 720 donors and added high-resolution HLA genotyping to investigate patterns of TCR occurrence. The later analysis used no new phenotypic data to find candidate immune exposures, relying instead on TCR beta sequences and their occurrence across donors. An earlier analysis of several hundred of the donors applied high-throughput TCR beta sequencing to assess whether each TCR beta V gene segment acted as functional or pseudogenic. Donor age, sex, ethnicity and CMV serostatus were compiled alongside the repertoire data. In a later genetic analysis, genome-wide SNP genotypes for about three fifths of the roughly 670 donors were used, and that subset was treated as a discovery cohort. Every repertoire in the discovery cohort had been generated on one and the same sequencing platform. HLA typing covered class I and class II loci at four-digit resolution. The number of donors typed differed by locus, with about 629-640 for A, B, C, DRB1 and DQB1, over 500 for DQA1, over 600 for DPA1, and under 490 for DPB1. A handful of DR-DQ haplotypes were treated as single units for association and clustering because of strong linkage in the cohort. Among 300 to 500 genotyped donors of the cohort, an average of approximately 200,000 unique TCR beta nucleotide sequences was sequenced per donor, of which 15% to 20% were non-productive. Results the study describes overall, beyond this receptor: In this cohort, only TCR beta chains were sequenced, and detectable features were limited by the absence of alpha or paired-chain data. In a later analysis, TCR association rates were found to vary across HLA loci, with the most associated TCRs seen for DRB1 alleles and the fewest for HLA-C alleles. Because HLA typing was unavailable for some donors at each locus, only the typed subset was used in association tests. In vitro tests confirmed that a few of the cytomegalovirus-associated TCR beta chains recognize cytomegalovirus antigens. The classifier was reported to diagnose cytomegalovirus status with high specificity and sensitivity in both the original cohort and the validation cohort. The study listed 150 to 200 TCR beta chains as associated with cytomegalovirus. The presence/absence analyses assumed that sequencing depth was roughly uniform across donors, and that assumption may not be true. The only immune exposure information available for the cohort was CMV serostatus. In an earlier analysis of some 640 of the donors, most TCR beta V segments were observed in productive rearrangements about 87% or about 30% of the time, broadly matching IMGT annotations. Correlated functional status among segregating V segments might be attributable to linkage disequilibrium, but an unknown experimental factor could not be ruled out. The earlier analysis of some 560 of the donors excluded over 15 rarely observed V segments, including chromosome 9 orphons, because counts were too low. It was suggested by the authors that the approach could potentially be generalized to other disease states and immunological phenotypes. According to a later analysis, most CMV-associated TCR beta chains appeared to be HLA-restricted, and the HLA associations seemed to be driven largely by CMV exposure. A later genetic analysis reported fewer N-insertions in productive TCRs among donors in an Asian-associated ancestry cluster than the approximately 670-donor mean. Across donors, most TCR sequences were observed very rarely, whereas some public TCRs were present in many individuals. Because the 87-base-pair reads could not distinguish some IMGT-functional V segments, including TRBV6-2 and TRBV6-3, those segments were excluded. An association between a missense DCLRE1C variant and V-gene and J-gene trimming of TCR beta chains was found in a later genetic analysis and replicated in an independent cohort. At a false discovery rate of 0.05, a later analysis linked around 15,000 TCR beta sequences to specific HLA alleles. In a later analysis, several top co-occurrence clusters were reported to appear linked to parvovirus B19, influenza, CMV and Epstein-Barr virus. A cluster of highly shared sequence variants was judged likely to represent a technical artifact of the sequencing pipeline. Assigning TCR associations to individual alleles was difficult when HLA alleles, especially DR and DQ, strongly co-occurred. A further reported finding was that TCR beta sequences accurately predicted the HLA-A and HLA-B alleles for most subjects in the first cohort. In a later analysis, HLA-associated TCR beta chains showed more clonal expansion and lower generation probabilities than non-associated chains that were equally common.

In total, about 650 healthy bone marrow donors made up the cohort. All cohort members were sampled while nominally healthy, although unrecorded immune exposures were likely present. The donor tested CMV seropositive and was one of the 289 seropositive cohort members. Every donor gave a peripheral blood sample, and the peripheral blood mononuclear cells from that sample were used for TCR beta sequencing. Genomic DNA extraction from the blood cell samples was performed with the Qiagen DNeasy Blood Extraction Kit. The rearranged chain carries TRBV6-6 and TRBJ2-7, and perhaps TRBD2 as D gene, on 7 matching bases. The receptor was isolated from a woman aged 55-69 years in good health and CMV-seropositive. The sequenced material came from PBMCs. The nucleotide sequence reads as follows: TGTGCCAGCAGTTACACCAGCGGGACAACCTACGAGCAGTACTTC. This codes for CASSYTSGTTYEQYF.